The 23 T cell receptor beta chains listed next were all sequenced from one sample in a study of technical replicates of blood from a handful of donors. Sequencing was performed with immunoSEQ multiplex PCR; in TCRdb, only in-frame clones are kept and a portion is missing. The sample has under 100,000 clones; approximately 94% are singletons. Specimen: T cells isolated from PBMCs. These receptors came from a human donor in good health.

The V and J genes are TRBV28 and TRBJ1-1; a weak D match, TRBD1 (6 bases). Per germline, CDR1 MDHEN and CDR2 SYDVKM. V dropped 8 bases and J dropped 5 bases, with 15 bases sitting between them. The CDR3 sequence is 13 residues long. Here the CDR3 reads CASVQGMRTEAFF. As DNA, the CDR3 is TGTGCCAGCGTTCAGGGGATGAGGACTGAAGCTTTCTTT.

The CDR3 nucleotides read TGTGCCAGCAGCTTAGATCGCGGAAAGTACTACTTC. The encoded protein is CASSLDRGKYYF. V is TRBV11-2 and J is TRBJ2-5; D gene uncertain. The germline V gene encodes CDR1 SGHAT and CDR2 FQNNGV. The CDR3 is 12 amino acids. Trimming took off 0 bases at V and 14 bases at J, with 13 bases between the two ends.

The chain links TRBV30 to TRBJ1-3; D unclear. Per the germline V gene, CDR1 is GTSNPN and CDR2 is SVGIG (reference sequence). V lost 3 bases and J 0 bases, leaving 15 bases between the germline ends. The CDR3 totals 16 residues. CDR3 protein: CAWRAHPTPSGNTIYF. CDR3 coding DNA: TGTGCCTGGAGAGCTCATCCCACCCCCTCTGGAAACACCATATATTTT.

The V and J genes are TRBV11-3 and TRBJ2-4, with D maybe TRBD1 (7 bases). The CDR3 has 16 amino acids. Per the germline V gene, CDR1 is SGHNT and CDR2 is YENEEA. V was cut by 1 base and J by 3 bases, with 13 bases left in between. The CDR3 loop is CASSLAGGFGKNIQYF. In DNA form, the CDR3 reads TGTGCCAGCAGCTTAGCAGGGGGGTTTGGCAAAAACATTCAGTACTTC. The whole variable domain, remainder taken from reference TRBV11-3 and TRBJ2-4, is EAGVVQSPRYKIIEKKQPVAFWCNPISGHNTLYWYLQNLGQGPELLIRYENEEAVDDSQLPKDRFSAERLKGVDSTLKIQPAELGDSAVYLCASSLAGGFGKNIQYFGAGTRLSVL.

The chain's CDR3 is CSVAGRGTGNEKLFF. The DNA of the CDR3 is TGCAGCGTTGCGGGGAGAGGGACAGGGAATGAAAAACTGTTTTTT. The rearrangement joins TRBV29-1 to TRBJ1-4; TRBD1 agrees at 9 bases. The V gene's germline CDR1 is SQVTM and CDR2 ANQGSEA. The CDR3 is made up of 15 amino acids. The ends lost 4 bases at V and 5 bases at J; junction bases unmatched: 8.

The chain joins TRBV27 to TRBJ2-3, with D possibly TRBD2 on 5 matching bases. This CDR3 region has 13 residues. The V end lost 3 bases, the J end lost 6 bases, and 10 bases lay between the germline ends. Germline CDR1 reads MNHEY; CDR2 reads SMNVEV (reference sequence). This CDR3 is CASSFLRVDTQYF. The CDR3 nucleotides read TGTGCCAGCAGTTTCCTGCGGGTGGATACGCAGTATTTT.

This clone was detected once. The J gene is TRBJ1-2, the V gene TRBV5-1, with TRBD1 matching 8 bases. The CDR3 sequence is 14 residues long. Germline V lookup: CDR1 SGHRS, CDR2 YFSETQ. The V and J ends lost 0 bases and 4 bases, in that order; junction bases with no gene match: 2. As DNA, the CDR3 is TGCGCCAGCAGCTTGGGGGACAGGAGCTATGGCTACACCTTC. Translation: CASSLGDRSYGYTF.

The chain uses TRBV6-6 and TRBJ1-5; tentatively, D is TRBD1 (6 bases). The CDR3 is 16 amino acids. CDR1 MNHNY and CDR2 SVGAGI come from the germline V gene (reference sequence). V gave up 3 bases and J gave up 0 bases, with 12 bases separating them. The CDR3, as DNA: TGTGCCAGCAGTTATTCAGGGGACCTTAGCAATCAGCCCCAGCATTTT. This codes for CASSYSGDLSNQPQHF.

This clone was recorded once. The CDR3 here is CASSQAGYEQYF. In DNA form, the CDR3 reads TGTGCCAGCAGCCAAGCTGGTTACGAGCAGTACTTC. V usage is TRBV28 and J usage is TRBJ2-7; D gene uncertain. The germline V and J ends were trimmed by 6 bases and 4 bases, with 10 bases remaining between them. Per germline, CDR1 MDHEN and CDR2 SYDVKM. The length of the CDR3 is 12 residues. Supplemented by reference TRBV28 and TRBJ2-7, the full variable domain reads DVKVTQSSRYLVKRTGEKVFLECVQDMDHENMFWYRQDPGLGLRLIYFSYDVKMKEKGDIPEGYSVSREKKERFSLILESASTNQTSMYLCASSQAGYEQYFGPGTRLTVT.

The rearrangement uses TRBV7-4 and TRBJ2-3; a weak D match, TRBD2 (6 bases). V lost 1 base to trimming and J lost 2 bases, with 25 bases between them. This CDR3 contains 20 residues. Per germline, CDR1 SGHVT and CDR2 SQSDAQ. CDR3 nucleotide sequence: TGTGCCAGCAGCTTAGTCCGTGGAGCGGGTCGTGGGCCGGACACAGATACGCAGTATTTT. Translated: CASSLVRGAGRGPDTDTQYF.

The chain is built from TRBV2 and TRBJ2-3; TRBD2 is a possible D gene (5 bases). The CDR3 covers 14 residues. Trimming pared 8 bases from V and 6 bases from J, leaving 18 bases between. Germline V lookup: CDR1 SNHLY, CDR2 FYNNEI. The CDR3 DNA sequence: TGTGCCAGCCAAACTCAACCCTCTAGCGATACGCAGTATTTT. This gives the protein CASQTQPSSDTQYF.

The chain is built from TRBV11-2 and TRBJ1-1; the D is unclear. Germline V gene data show CDR1 as SGHAT and CDR2 as FQNNGV. The V end lost 1 base, the J end lost 4 bases, and 7 bases lay between the germline ends. This CDR3 has 13 amino acids. Here the CDR3 DNA reads TGTGCCAGCAGCTTAGTTCGGGGCACTGAAGCTTTCTTT. It yields the protein CASSLVRGTEAFF.

The chain joins TRBV6-4 to TRBJ2-5; 9 nucleotides agree with TRBD1. V was pared by 6 bases and J by 2 bases, with 13 bases of the junction left unmatched. The CDR3 totals 17 residues. Germline CDR1 reads MRHNA; CDR2 reads SNTAGT. The CDR3 reads CASRTQGAPCDQETQYF. The DNA for the CDR3 is TGTGCCAGCAGGACACAGGGGGCCCCATGCGATCAAGAGACCCAGTACTTC.

V and J are TRBV6-6 and TRBJ2-7, with D perhaps TRBD2 (5 bases). Between the trimmed V and J ends, which lost 1 base and 6 bases, there was a span of 16 bases. Germline CDR1 is MNHNY and CDR2 is SVGAGI (reference sequence). This CDR3 is 15 amino acids long. The CDR3 nucleotides read TGTGCCAGCAGTTACTTTGGTGAGGGTGGTAGCGAGCAGTACTTC. It specifies CASSYFGEGGSEQYF.

The CDR3 is CASSRGQAPYEQYF. In nucleotides, the CDR3 is TGTGCCAGCTCAAGGGGACAGGCTCCCTACGAGCAGTACTTC. V and J are TRBV18 and TRBJ2-7; TRBD1 matches 8 bases. This CDR3 contains 14 residues. V trimming: 5 bases; J trimming: 2 bases; junction bases outside the gene matches: 5. From germline, CDR1 is KGHSH and CDR2 LQKENI.

This clone has only one observation. The chain links TRBV28 to TRBJ2-3; 7 nucleotides line up with TRBD2. The germline gives CDR1 MDHEN, CDR2 SYDVKM. J gave up 4 bases and V 8 bases, and 9 bases lay outside the gene matches. The CDR3 loop spans 14 amino acids. For the CDR3, the DNA is TGTGCCAGCTGGGAGGGGATCTATGCAGATACGCAGTATTTT. Its translation is CASWEGIYADTQYF. The whole variable domain, remainder taken from reference TRBV28 and TRBJ2-3, is DVKVTQSSRYLVKRTGEKVFLECVQDMDHENMFWYRQDPGLGLRLIYFSYDVKMKEKGDIPEGYSVSREKKERFSLILESASTNQTSMYLCASWEGIYADTQYFGPGTRLTVL.

The chain couples TRBV10-1 to TRBJ2-3; TRBD2 might be the D (5 bases). V was clipped by 9 bases and J by 1 base, with 14 bases between them. The CDR3 is made up of 14 amino acids. Germline assignment: CDR1 WNHNN and CDR2 SYGVQD (reference sequence). The CDR3 reads CARKRRTGTDTQYF. The DNA of the CDR3 is TGCGCCAGGAAAAGGAGGACGGGCACAGATACGCAGTATTTT.

The chain employs TRBV5-6 and TRBJ2-5; D is possibly TRBD1 (5 bases). Trimming pared 1 base from V and 13 bases from J, leaving 14 bases between. CDR1 is SGHDT, CDR2 YYEEEE, per germline. This CDR3 has 12 amino acids. The CDR3 DNA is TGTGCCAGCAGCTTGAGGGGATCCGGCGTGTACTTC. Amino acids: CASSLRGSGVYF. Looking up the rest from reference TRBV5-6 and TRBJ2-5 gives the full variable domain: DAGVTQSPTHLIKTRGQQVTLRCSPKSGHDTVSWYQQALGQGPQFIFQYYEEEERQRGNFPDRFSGHQFPNYSSELNVNALLLGDSALYLCASSLRGSGVYFGPGTRLLVL.

V gene TRBV2 combines with J gene TRBJ1-1; no definite D call. The V and J ends lost 2 bases and 5 bases respectively, with 15 bases between them. Germline-derived CDR1 and CDR2 are SNHLY and FYNNEI. The CDR3 totals 15 residues. CDR3 nucleotide sequence: TGTGCCAGCAGTGAAAGCTGGTCAGGCTTTACTGAAGCTTTCTTT. It translates to CASSESWSGFTEAFF.

This chain joins TRBV5-4 and TRBJ2-3; possibly TRBD2 for D (6 bases). The CDR3 is made up of 16 amino acids. Germline CDR1 and CDR2: SGHNT and YYREEE (reference sequence). With 1 base removed from V and 0 bases from J, the gap between germline ends came to 12 bases. CDR3: CASSLISGRSTDTQYF. The CDR3 region has the DNA TGTGCCAGCAGCTTGATATCCGGGAGAAGCACAGATACGCAGTATTTT.

This rearrangement joins TRBV10-2 to TRBJ2-7; TRBD2 matches 15 bases. This CDR3 comprises 18 residues. The ends lost 3 bases at V and 2 bases at J; junction bases unmatched: 8. Germline V gene data show CDR1 as WSHSY and CDR2 as SAAADI. The CDR3 DNA reads as TGCGCCAGCAGTGATGGCGGACTAGCGGGGGGGGAGACCTACGAGCAGTACTTC. This sequence encodes CASSDGGLAGGETYEQYF.

This chain uses TRBV10-1 with TRBJ2-5, with a weak D call TRBD2 (6 bases). The CDR3 contains 17 residues. Trimming pared 0 bases from V and 3 bases from J, leaving 17 bases between. Germline loops: CDR1 WNHNN, CDR2 SYGVQD (reference sequence). CDR3 residues: CASSESFWGENEETQYF. CDR3 in DNA: TGCGCCAGCAGTGAGTCCTTTTGGGGGGAAAACGAAGAGACCCAGTACTTC.

This chain uses TRBV25-1 with TRBJ2-5; a weak D match, TRBD2 (5 bases). Germline assignment: CDR1 MGHDK and CDR2 SYGVNS. The CDR3 is 13 residues long. Trimming took 3 bases from V and 3 from J, leaving 8 bases between them. CDR3 loop: CASSEGSEETQYF. The CDR3 region has the DNA TGTGCCAGCAGTGAGGGGAGCGAAGAGACCCAGTACTTC. The full variable domain, completed using reference TRBV25-1 and TRBJ2-5, is EADIYQTPRYLVIGTGKKITLECSQTMGHDKMYWYQQDPGMELHLIHYSYGVNSTEKGDLSSESTVSRIRTEHFPLTLESARPSHTSQYLCASSEGSEETQYFGPGTRLLVL.